The 8 T cell receptor beta chains in this list originate from one sample, sequenced in a study of T cells in Graves' hyperthyroidism and ophthalmopathy. Researchers amplified the TCR beta CDR3 regions from RNA transcripts. TCR CDR3 regions were first amplified by RT-PCR with HTBI primers. TCRdb re-called the multiplex PCR reads through MiXCR, storing one row per CDR3 protein. This table has 400,000 or so distinct CDR3 sequences, roughly 14% appearing once. Material: blood. These receptors came from a woman in her 30s with Graves' ophthalmopathy.

This clonotype was picked up many times. The chain employs TRBV20-1 and TRBJ1-3; D not certain. Deletions cut 2 bases from V and 4 bases from J, with 9 bases between. CDR1 and CDR2 (germline): DFQATT, SNEGSKA (reference sequence). The CDR3 extends over 13 amino acids. The CDR3 DNA is TGCAGTGCTAGAATCGCGGCAGGAAACACCATATATTTT. Translating gives CSARIAAGNTIYF.

The V gene is TRBV7-3, the J gene TRBJ2-1; 8 nucleotides line up with TRBD2. The germline CDR1 and CDR2 sequences are SGHTA and FQGTGA. The CDR3 length is 14 residues. V lost 4 bases and J lost 4; bases outside the gene matches: 3. The CDR3 reads CASSYTSGYNEQFF. Here the CDR3 DNA reads TGTGCCAGCAGCTACACTAGCGGATACAATGAGCAGTTCTTC.

J is TRBJ1-2 and V is TRBV12-3 or TRBV12-4; 8 bases line up with TRBD1. The CDR3 has 11 residues. The trim removed 6 bases at V and 13 bases at J, leaving 7 bases unmatched. The CDR3 here is CASRRRDRITF. CDR3 nucleotide sequence: TGTGCCAGCAGGCGTAGGGACAGGATCACCTTC.

The sample holds a few counts of this clonotype. The chain combines TRBV20-1 with TRBJ2-3; D possibly corresponds to TRBD2 (5 bases). CDR1 is DFQATT, CDR2 SNEGSKA, per germline (reference sequence). The length of the CDR3 is 12 residues. The germline V and J ends were trimmed by 7 bases and 0 bases, with 8 bases remaining between them. In nucleotides, the CDR3 is TGCAGTGTCCCGGGGAGCACAGATACGCAGTATTTT. Encoded protein: CSVPGSTDTQYF.

As concerns this clonotype: A much larger clonotype is one base distant, so this may be a read error. The chain recombines TRBV5-1 with TRBJ1-2; D is unclear. Germline CDR1 SGHRS, CDR2 YFSETQ. The CDR3 runs to 14 residues. CDR3 amino acids: CDSSLVGEGYGYTF. CDR3 in DNA: TGCGACAGCAGCTTGGTTGGAGAGGGCTATGGCTACACCTTC.

The gene calls are TRBV7-9 and TRBJ2-1; TRBD1 matches 10 bases. This CDR3 comprises 16 residues. Germline CDR1 is SEHNR and CDR2 is FQNEAQ (reference sequence). V lost 9 bases to trimming and J lost 2 bases; unmatched junction nucleotides: 10. CDR3 in DNA: TGTGCCAGTAGTATAGCAGGGACAGGGGCCTACAATGAGCAGTTCTTC. It specifies CASSIAGTGAYNEQFF.

This clonotype was counted ten times or more. The chain joins TRBV3-1 to TRBJ1-6, with D unclear. V lost 2 bases to trimming and J lost 7 bases, with 9 bases between them. Germline V lookup: CDR1 LGHDT, CDR2 YNNKEL (reference sequence). The CDR3 totals 14 residues. This CDR3 reads CASSQKVANSPLHF. The DNA of the CDR3 is TGTGCCAGCAGCCAAAAGGTGGCAAATTCACCCCTCCACTTT.

This clonotype has a count of ten or more. Germline is not matched at one junction end, which may reflect a read error. The rearrangement joins TRBV11-2 to TRBJ2-6, with 9 bases lining up with TRBD2. Germline V gives CDR1 SGHAT, CDR2 FQNNGV. This CDR3 has 13 residues. The CDR3 nucleotides are TGTGCCAGCAGCCCTCCATTCCTAGCGGGGTTGACCTTC. It specifies CASSPPFLAGLTF.